This T cell receptor (beta chain) is drawn from a study of blood T cell repertoires in COVID-19. Looking at the study overall: Samples of COVID-19 (acute and convalescent) were obtained from the United States, Italy and Spain. PBMCs, B-cell-depleted T cells, or T cells provided the cDNA or gDNA that made up the material.

V shed 6 bases and J 0 bases; nucleotides not matched to a gene: 8. Germline CDR1 reads MDHEN; CDR2 reads SYDVKM. This CDR3 comprises 17 residues. Seattle patient enrollment occurred during active infection, with longitudinal follow-up thereafter. The data were produced by immunoSEQ multiplex PCR, yet TCRdb's version contains in-frame clones alone and is incomplete. The sample carries 300,000 to 350,000 clones, 88% recorded once. Sample: peripheral blood. The V call is TRBV28, the J call TRBJ1-6; 7 nucleotides match TRBD1. The receptor was isolated from a young woman with COVID-19, enrolled during active disease. The CDR3 protein is CASSPGDSSSYNSPLHF. The CDR3 nucleotides read TGTGCCAGCAGCCCTGGGGACAGTAGCTCCTATAATTCACCCCTCCACTTT.